A selection of T cell receptor beta chains follows, all from one sample in a study of CD8+ T cells in alopecia areata. This table comes from immunoSEQ multiplex PCR, and its TCRdb copy is limited to in-frame clones, with some not included. The table includes about 210,000 clones, under 70% detected once. Sequences were derived from CD4+ T cells sorted from blood, sampled at week 4, from a patient treated with tofacitinib. These receptors were taken from a human donor with alopecia areata. Each CDR3 is given with its conserved first and last residue. The D gene is left open where the match is weak. Size is omitted from some rows. Given values are once, few, many or a class for expanded clones.

CDR3 DNA: TGTGCCAGCAGCCAAATCGAGTGGACTGAAGCTTTCTTT
CDR3 protein: CASSQIEWTEAFF
clone size: -
D gene: -
J gene: TRBJ1-1
V gene: TRBV14

CDR3 DNA: TGTGCCAGCTCATCTCAAGAATACACAGATACGCAGTATTTT
CDR3 protein: CASSSQEYTDTQYF
clone size: -
D gene: -
J gene: TRBJ2-3
V gene: TRBV18

CDR3 DNA: TGTGCCAGCAGCCAAGTTCACGAGCAGTTCTTC
CDR3 protein: CASSQVHEQFF
clone size: -
D gene: -
J gene: TRBJ2-1
V gene: TRBV14

CDR3 DNA: TGTGCCAGCACCCCGGCGGGGGGGCCGTACGAGCAGTACTTC
CDR3 protein: CASTPAGGPYEQYF
clone size: few
D gene: TRBD2
J gene: TRBJ2-7
V gene: TRBV27

CDR3 DNA: TGTGCCAGCAGCCATCCCGGGACATCGAACACTGAAGCTTTCTTT
CDR3 protein: CASSHPGTSNTEAFF
clone size: -
D gene: -
J gene: TRBJ1-1
V gene: TRBV4-2

CDR3 DNA: TGTGCCAGCAGTGGAACGGGACAGGGGACAGATACGCAGTATTTT
CDR3 protein: CASSGTGQGTDTQYF
clone size: -
D gene: TRBD1
J gene: TRBJ2-3
V gene: TRBV2

CDR3 DNA: TGTGCCAGCAGCCCTAACACAGGGCCCCATGGCTACACCTTC
CDR3 protein: CASSPNTGPHGYTF
clone size: -
D gene: -
J gene: TRBJ1-2
V gene: TRBV7-9

CDR3 DNA: TGTGCCAGCAGGACAGGACTTGGAAACACCATATATTTT
CDR3 protein: CASRTGLGNTIYF
clone size: -
D gene: -
J gene: TRBJ1-3
V gene: TRBV27

CDR3 DNA: TGCAGCGTCAAACACGGCAGGGACACTGAAGCTTTCTTT
CDR3 protein: CSVKHGRDTEAFF
clone size: -
D gene: -
J gene: TRBJ1-1
V gene: TRBV29-1

CDR3 DNA: TGCGCCAGCAGCCACGACAGCACTGAAGCTTTCTTT
CDR3 protein: CASSHDSTEAFF
clone size: -
D gene: -
J gene: TRBJ1-1
V gene: TRBV4-3

CDR3 DNA: TGTGCCAGTCACCGGGACTCTACCTACGAGCAGTACTTC
CDR3 protein: CASHRDSTYEQYF
clone size: few
D gene: -
J gene: TRBJ2-7
V gene: TRBV2

CDR3 DNA: TGTGCCAGCCTTGGACCCGGGACAGGGGGTTTAGCTGGGGCCAACGTCCTGACTTTC
CDR3 protein: CASLGPGTGGLAGANVLTF
clone size: few
D gene: TRBD1
J gene: TRBJ2-6
V gene: TRBV7-9

CDR3 DNA: TGTGCCTGGAGTGTACTCTCCGCGGTGAACACTGAAGCTTTCTTT
CDR3 protein: CAWSVLSAVNTEAFF
clone size: -
D gene: -
J gene: TRBJ1-1
V gene: TRBV30

CDR3 DNA: TGTGCCTGGAGTGTACTTCGCTATGGCTACACCTTC
CDR3 protein: CAWSVLRYGYTF
clone size: -
D gene: -
J gene: TRBJ1-2
V gene: TRBV30

CDR3 DNA: TGCGCCAGCAGCTTGGGGGGCGAAGGCTATGGCTACACCTTC
CDR3 protein: CASSLGGEGYGYTF
clone size: few
D gene: -
J gene: TRBJ1-2
V gene: TRBV5-1

CDR3 DNA: TGCGCCAGCAGCCAATGGTCGGCGGACTACAATGAGCAGTTCTTC
CDR3 protein: CASSQWSADYNEQFF
clone size: -
D gene: -
J gene: TRBJ2-1
V gene: TRBV4-1

CDR3 DNA: TGTGCCAGCACCGCCGGACACCTAGGTTCACCCCTCCACTTT
CDR3 protein: CASTAGHLGSPLHF
clone size: -
D gene: -
J gene: TRBJ1-6
V gene: TRBV27

CDR3 DNA: TGTGCCAGCAGCTTAGGATTCGCGGGTTCGCGAGAGCAGTACTTC
CDR3 protein: CASSLGFAGSREQYF
clone size: -
D gene: -
J gene: TRBJ2-5
V gene: TRBV11-2

CDR3 DNA: TGCGCCAGCAGCTTGGGAGAGCGGGGGTTGAATGAGCAGTTCTTC
CDR3 protein: CASSLGERGLNEQFF
clone size: -
D gene: TRBD2
J gene: TRBJ2-1
V gene: TRBV5-1

CDR3 DNA: TGCGCCAGCGGCGGAGGAGGCTCCTACGAGCAGTACTTC
CDR3 protein: CASGGGGSYEQYF
clone size: -
D gene: -
J gene: TRBJ2-7
V gene: TRBV5-1